This T cell receptor beta chain was recovered during a study of PD-1 blockade in classical Hodgkin lymphoma. Overall study results and limits: At C4D1, TCR diversity had climbed significantly for CD4+ cells, though not for CD8+ cells.

Every patient was affected by relapse after autologous stem cell transplantation, while exposure to brentuximab vedotin was not uniform. Data came from immunoSEQ multiplex PCR; TCRdb stores just in-frame clones and leaves some out. The sample shows some 84,000 clones, over 90% of them seen only once. As to this clone: The antigen is unknown.

Trimming took 3 bases from V and 6 from J; bases not matched to a gene: 11. Germline CDR1 reads KGHSH; CDR2 reads LQKENI. The CDR3 is 17 residues long. This chain uses TRBV18 with TRBJ2-2; 9 positions match TRBD1. The clonotype originates from a human donor with classical Hodgkin lymphoma. The sequencing used peripheral blood mononuclear cells (PBMCs), collected before the second cycle of nivolumab. In DNA, the CDR3 is TGTGCCAGCTCACCCGCCGTGGACAGGGGAACGCCCGGGGAGCTGTTTTTT. Encoded protein: CASSPAVDRGTPGELFF.